Listed below are T cell receptor beta chains from one sample, sequenced in a study of Ad26.COV2.S vaccination and SARS-CoV-2 variants. Assay: immunoSEQ multiplex PCR; the TCRdb copy retains only in-frame clones and omits some. The profile covers hundreds of thousands of clones, with 89% appearing a single time and around 2.6% taken by the ten largest. Sequenced material: peripheral blood, taken in a trial of Ad26.COV2.S vaccine versus placebo. Receptor source: a person aged 18 to 59 who received the Ad26.COV2.S COVID-19 vaccine or a placebo. Both conserved end residues are trimmed from each CDR3. Clone size is stated in some rows and not others, as once, few, many or a class when expanded.

j_gene | abundance | v_gene | CDR3aa
TRBJ1-5 | - | TRBV28 | ASSLQRSVGWRNQPQH
TRBJ2-1 | once | TRBV28 | ASAGPHGGDEQF
TRBJ2-1 | - | TRBV11-2 | ASRWEPGLAGYEQF
TRBJ1-6 | few | TRBV25-1 | ASSEVGGPYNSPLH
TRBJ2-3 | - | TRBV5-1 | ASSLGLAGPDTQY
TRBJ2-1 | once | TRBV4-3 | ASSHLTGLGPYNEQF
TRBJ1-2 | - | TRBV6-6 | ASSYSFGVPGP
TRBJ1-3 | - | TRBV29-1 | SVESFGSGNTIY
TRBJ2-3 | - | TRBV15 | ATSRGRAGSDTQY
TRBJ1-2 | - | TRBV5-4 | ASSLVGGGYGYT
TRBJ2-3 | - | TRBV5-1 | ASSFEAGMGTDTQY
TRBJ1-5 | - | TRBV29-1 | SVLQGWGQPQH
TRBJ1-3 | - | TRBV3-1/TRBV3-2 | ASSYQGGLNTIY
TRBJ1-5 | few | TRBV6-5 | ASSYSGQGDQPQH
TRBJ1-2 | once | TRBV20-1 | SARTRYT
TRBJ1-1 | - | TRBV6-5 | ASSSTGRNTEAF
TRBJ1-5 | - | TRBV15 | ATSRGQGNQPQH
TRBJ1-1 | - | TRBV9 | ASSAGQWTLNTEAF
TRBJ1-2 | - | TRBV28 | ASTGIRHYGYT
TRBJ1-1 | few | TRBV6-5 | ASSIGRLRAF
TRBJ2-2 | - | TRBV10-2 | ASNLKRLAGTGELF
TRBJ2-3 | once | TRBV7-3 | ASSPMSRADTQY
TRBJ1-2 | - | TRBV5-5 | ASSYDRNYGYT
TRBJ2-1 | few | TRBV5-4 | ASSPDPYRGVYNEQF
TRBJ2-2 | once | TRBV7-7 | ASSLSHTGELF
TRBJ2-3 | once | TRBV5-4 | ASRSPGLAGPDTQY
TRBJ1-5 | - | TRBV7-9 | ASSLVGEAQH
TRBJ1-1 | - | TRBV27 | ASSLAVFAEAF
TRBJ2-5 | - | TRBV4-3 | ASSRGQGVAQYQETQY
TRBJ2-1 | - | TRBV18 | ASSPPSREGQKSSYNEQF
TRBJ2-2 | few | TRBV6-4 | ASSDSPGDTGELF
TRBJ1-4 | - | TRBV14 | ASRRTGRGIEKLF
TRBJ1-1 | - | TRBV7-2 | ASSRGAEAF
TRBJ2-1 | once | TRBV28 | ASSFGTYNEQF
TRBJ1-6 | - | TRBV13 | ASSPGTGVNSPLH
TRBJ1-4 | - | TRBV5-6 | ASSLEGAGEKLF
TRBJ1-1 | - | TRBV3-1/TRBV3-2 | ASSQEWASTEAF
TRBJ2-6 | - | TRBV3-1/TRBV3-2 | ASSQGDRVSRGANVLT
TRBJ2-7 | - | TRBV4-1 | ASSQVGGQMMIEQY
TRBJ1-1 | - | TRBV6-5 | ASSYGGHNTEAF
TRBJ1-2 | - | TRBV5-1 | ASSPEGTPAYGYT
TRBJ1-3 | - | TRBV19 | ASSIDLIQGRNTIY
TRBJ2-1 | - | TRBV5-1 | ASSLAGNDYNEQF
TRBJ2-2 | - | TRBV19 | ASSADRGGTGELF
TRBJ1-1 | - | TRBV9 | ASSRSLMNTEAF
TRBJ2-7 | - | TRBV19 | ASSMGQAISYEQY
TRBJ2-5 | - | TRBV2 | ASTPLERTLGKTQY